This entry lists 31 T cell receptor beta chains sequenced from one sample in a study of blood T cell repertoires in COVID-19 (dated by TCRdb to the early 2020s). Receptors were amplified or captured by the immunoSEQ multiplex PCR assay. TCRdb limited this immuneACCESS table to in-frame rearrangements with V and J called. A share of clones is missing; checked studies link under half to unresolved V genes, and the rest is unexplained. Present in this sample are around 300,000 clones, about 89% of which were seen just once. The ten biggest clones cover 5.3% of the sample. Input material: PBMCs or T cells enriched from blood (not recorded which). Source of these receptors: a woman aged 25 to 39 who had recovered from COVID-19.

This chain joins TRBV9 and TRBJ2-2; no definite D call. The germline V gene encodes CDR1 SGDLS and CDR2 YYNGEE. This CDR3 is built from 15 residues. The germline V and J ends were trimmed by 0 bases and 2 bases, with 8 bases remaining between them. DNA for the CDR3: TGTGCCAGCAGCGTAGATGCGGCTAACACCGGGGAGCTGTTTTTT. This encodes CASSVDAANTGELFF. The complete variable domain, with remaining parts taken from reference TRBV9 and TRBJ2-2, reads DSGVTQTPKHLITATGQRVTLRCSPRSGDLSVYWYQQSLDQGLQFLIQYYNGEERAKGNILERFSAQQFPDLHSELNLSSLELGDSALYFCASSVDAANTGELFFGEGSRLTVL.

The gene calls are TRBV6-6 and TRBJ1-6; TRBD1 might be the D (6 bases). Trimming took 7 bases from V and 8 from J, leaving 12 bases between them. This CDR3 has 13 residues. In germline, CDR1 is MNHNY, CDR2 SVGAGI (reference sequence). The CDR3 here is CASTLGAYSPLHF. Written as DNA, the CDR3 is TGTGCCAGCACCCTGGGGGCCTATTCACCCCTCCACTTT.

The CDR3 nucleotides read TGCGCCAGCAGTGAGGGGCCGAACACTGAAGCTTTCTTT. This translates into CASSEGPNTEAFF. The chain has TRBV10-2 and TRBJ1-1, with unresolved D. There are 13 residues in the CDR3. The germline CDR1 and CDR2 sequences are WSHSY and SAAADI. V lost 2 bases to trimming and J lost 1 base, with 5 bases between them.

The chain is built from TRBV4-3 and TRBJ1-4; possibly TRBD1 for D (6 bases). The ends were cut back, 2 bases at V and 5 bases at J, with 12 bases in the middle. This CDR3 contains 15 residues. In germline, CDR1 is LGHNA, CDR2 YSLEER. CDR3 loop: CASSQHRVSNEKLFF. In DNA form, the CDR3 reads TGCGCCAGCAGCCAACACAGGGTATCAAATGAAAAACTGTTTTTT.

This chain joins TRBV24-1 and TRBJ2-5; 7 nucleotides line up with TRBD1. From germline, CDR1 is KGHDR and CDR2 SFDVKD. The junction had 16 bases not matched to a gene; V was cut back by 3 bases and J by 7 bases. The CDR3 sequence is 17 residues long. The CDR3 reads CATSDAGGQGVFRTQYF. CDR3 sequence (DNA): TGTGCCACCAGTGATGCCGGTGGGCAGGGGGTGTTTAGGACCCAGTACTTC.

In its sample, this clone was seen once. V and J are TRBV28 and TRBJ2-1; 8 bases fit TRBD2. Germline CDR1 reads MDHEN; CDR2 reads SYDVKM. The CDR3 consists of 14 residues. V lost 6 bases to trimming and J lost 9 bases; unmatched junction nucleotides: 10. CDR3 bases: TGTGCCAGCAGCCTTGGCGGGGGGCTCGTTGAGCAGTTCTTC. It translates to CASSLGGGLVEQFF.

The rearrangement uses TRBV2 and TRBJ2-1, with a weak D call TRBD2 (5 bases). This CDR3 is built from 13 residues. Germline CDR1 reads SNHLY; CDR2 reads FYNNEI. Trimming removed 8 bases from V and 9 bases from J, with 17 bases in between. The CDR3 loop reads CASLSRGAGEQFF. The CDR3 nucleotides read TGTGCCAGCCTCTCCAGAGGTGCGGGTGAGCAGTTCTTC.

The chain is built from TRBV5-5 and TRBJ1-5; 10 bases line up with TRBD1. Germline values: CDR1 SGHKS, CDR2 YYEKEE (reference sequence). V shed 2 bases, J shed 1 base, and the junction held 6 bases outside the gene matches. The CDR3 extends over 17 amino acids. The DNA of the CDR3 is TGTGCCAGCAGCTTCTGGACAGGGGGTGGAAGCAATCAGCCCCAGCATTTT. Translated, it gives CASSFWTGGGSNQPQHF. Full variable domain (rest looked up from reference TRBV5-5 and TRBJ1-5): DAGVTQSPTHLIKTRGQQVTLRCSPISGHKSVSWYQQVLGQGPQFIFQYYEKEERGRGNFPDRFSARQFPNYSSELNVNALLLGDSALYLCASSFWTGGGSNQPQHFGDGTRLSIL.

The count of this clone is one. The chain links TRBV7-9 to TRBJ2-3, with 7 bases lining up with TRBD2. This CDR3 has 17 amino acids. Per the germline V gene, CDR1 is SEHNR and CDR2 is FQNEAQ (reference sequence). The V gene end was trimmed by 5 bases and the J gene end by 2 bases; junction bases not matched to a gene: 13. CDR3 nucleotides: TGTGCCAGCAGCCATAGTAGGCTAGCGGTTAACACAGATACGCAGTATTTT. Translation: CASSHSRLAVNTDTQYF.

The chain couples TRBV6-6 to TRBJ1-2; D not resolved. The CDR3 covers 14 residues. V lost 4 bases and J lost 5, with 14 bases in between. Germline values: CDR1 MNHNY, CDR2 SVGAGI (reference sequence). CDR3 residues: CASSSRRGFYGYTF. The CDR3 DNA reads as TGTGCCAGCAGTTCCCGACGGGGATTTTATGGCTACACCTTC.

The chain combines TRBV6-6 with TRBJ2-1, with D perhaps TRBD2 (5 bases). The germline V gene has CDR1 MNHNY and CDR2 SVGAGI (reference sequence). V was trimmed by 7 bases and J by 8 bases, leaving 12 bases between them. CDR3 size: 12 residues. Written as DNA, the CDR3 is TGTGCCAGCACAAACTCGGGGTATGAGCAGTTCTTC. Encoded protein: CASTNSGYEQFF.

This clone was counted once. The CDR3 nucleotides read TGTGCCAGCAGTGACAGGGGAAAAGGGTACTACAATGAGCAGTTCTTC. This gives the protein CASSDRGKGYYNEQFF. This chain uses TRBV27 with TRBJ2-1, with 8 nucleotides matching TRBD1. CDR1 and CDR2 (germline): MNHEY, SMNVEV (reference sequence). The CDR3 has 16 residues. Unmatched junction bases numbered 9, after V lost 5 bases and J lost 3 bases.

In nucleotides, the CDR3 is TGTGCCAGCAGCTTGGCCATAGCGGGGGTGAACACCGGGGAGCTGTTTTTT. This gives the protein CASSLAIAGVNTGELFF. This chain uses TRBV5-4 with TRBJ2-2, with 9 bases lining up with TRBD2. With 0 bases clipped from V and 1 base from J, the junction kept 4 bases outside the gene matches. Germline V gene lookup returns CDR1 SGHNT and CDR2 YYREEE (reference sequence). CDR3 length equals 17 residues.

The chain combines TRBV7-6 with TRBJ2-3; 10 nucleotides agree with TRBD1. The V gene's germline CDR1 is SGHVS and CDR2 FNYEAQ. V lost 1 base to trimming and J lost 8 bases; unmatched junction nucleotides: 9. This CDR3 comprises 16 residues. The CDR3 loop is CASSLGGTGDAGTQYF. The CDR3 nucleotides are TGTGCCAGCAGCTTAGGGGGGACAGGGGATGCAGGTACGCAGTATTTT.

The chain employs TRBV20-1 and TRBJ2-3, with 11 bases aligning to TRBD2. The V gene's germline CDR1 is DFQATT and CDR2 SNEGSKA (reference sequence). The CDR3 runs to 15 residues. After removal of 3 bases from V and 6 bases from J, the junction contained 8 bases not matched to a gene. The CDR3 region has the DNA TGCAGTGCTAGTACGCTAGCGGGGGGTGAGGATACGCAGTATTTT. Translated, it gives CSASTLAGGEDTQYF.

The chain joins TRBV19 to TRBJ1-5; D perhaps matches TRBD1 (5 bases). The CDR3 has 15 amino acids. V was shortened by 7 bases and J by 0 bases, with 13 bases between the two germline ends. Germline CDR1 and CDR2: LNHDA and SQIVND (reference sequence). The CDR3: CASILRGNSNQPQHF. CDR3 coding DNA: TGTGCCAGTATCCTCCGGGGGAATAGCAATCAGCCCCAGCATTTT.

This rearrangement joins TRBV9 to TRBJ1-2; tentatively, D is TRBD1 (6 bases). The CDR3 totals 14 residues. Germline CDR1 is SGDLS and CDR2 is YYNGEE. Trimming cost V 3 bases and J 3 bases, with 12 bases left between them. The CDR3 nucleotides read TGTGCCAGCAGCGCAGGGGATTCTCACTATGGCTACACCTTC. Translation: CASSAGDSHYGYTF.

This chain joins TRBV28 and TRBJ1-4; maybe TRBD1 (6 bases). Germline V gives CDR1 MDHEN, CDR2 SYDVKM. This CDR3 region has 15 residues. Between the trimmed V and J ends, which lost 6 bases and 7 bases, there was a span of 18 bases. The CDR3 loop reads CASSSQGGRAEKLFF. The CDR3 DNA sequence: TGTGCCAGCAGCTCCCAAGGGGGTCGGGCTGAAAAACTGTTTTTT.

This clone has a handful of counts. The chain recombines TRBV19 with TRBJ1-5; possible D gene TRBD1, 5 bases. This CDR3 is 16 amino acids long. Trimming cost V 3 bases and J 3 bases, with 15 bases left between them. Germline V gene lookup returns CDR1 LNHDA and CDR2 SQIVND (reference sequence). The CDR3 DNA reads as TGTGCCAGTAGTATCACAGGTAGAGGTCTCAATCAGCCCCAGCATTTT. The encoded protein is CASSITGRGLNQPQHF.

In this sample, this clone turned up once. The CDR3 DNA follows: TGTGCCAGCTCAACAACGGCAGGGCCGGGTCGAGGGGGTGAGCAGTTCTTC. This sequence encodes CASSTTAGPGRGGEQFF. The chain uses TRBV18 and TRBJ2-1, with a possible D match to TRBD1 (6 bases). From germline, CDR1 is KGHSH and CDR2 LQKENI. Trimming removed 5 bases at V and 9 bases at J, with 26 bases between. The CDR3 has 17 amino acids.

The chain couples TRBV28 to TRBJ2-1; TRBD1 aligns across 7 bases. Germline V CDR1 and CDR2: MDHEN, SYDVKM. The V and J ends lost 4 bases and 12 bases, in that order; junction bases with no gene match: 6. The CDR3 covers 12 residues. CDR3 loop: CASSSSGTAQFF. CDR3 DNA: TGTGCCAGCAGTTCATCCGGGACAGCGCAGTTCTTC.

As concerns this clone: Other DNA sequences from this sample encode an identical CDR3 as well. This chain links TRBV7-9 with TRBJ1-2; tentative D call: TRBD1 (5 bases). The CDR3 totals 12 residues. Germline V gives CDR1 SEHNR, CDR2 FQNEAQ (reference sequence). V lost 1 base, J lost 5 bases, and 5 bases lay in between. The CDR3 sequence is CASSLGQYGYTF. As DNA, the CDR3 is TGTGCCAGCAGCTTAGGACAGTATGGCTACACCTTC.

In its sample, this clone was seen a few times. This rearrangement joins TRBV10-2 to TRBJ1-3; TRBD1 is a possible D gene (5 bases). V was shortened by 3 bases and J by 9 bases, with 12 bases between the two germline ends. This CDR3 is 13 amino acids long. The germline V gene encodes CDR1 WSHSY and CDR2 SAAADI. CDR3: CASSESTGGTIYF. The CDR3 DNA follows: TGCGCCAGCAGTGAATCGACCGGGGGCACCATATATTTT.

This clone was recorded a few times. The chain carries TRBV12-3 or TRBV12-4 and TRBJ2-5, with D unclear. The CDR3 runs to 13 residues. V was pared by 1 base and J by 3 bases, with 6 bases between. The CDR3 DNA reads as TGTGCCAGCAGTTTAGTCGGTGAAGAGACCCAGTACTTC. Amino acids: CASSLVGEETQYF.

The chain couples TRBV30 to TRBJ2-3; TRBD2 matches 7 bases. Germline loops: CDR1 GTSNPN, CDR2 SVGIG (reference sequence). There are 14 residues in the CDR3. V lost 3 bases and J lost 3; bases outside the gene matches: 6. CDR3 residues: CAWRVLADTDTQYF. The CDR3 DNA reads as TGTGCCTGGAGGGTCCTAGCGGATACAGATACGCAGTATTTT.

This clone occurred once. The J gene is TRBJ2-1, the V gene TRBV29-1; D remains ambiguous. With 0 bases removed from V and 0 bases from J, the gap between germline ends came to 9 bases. Per the germline V gene, CDR1 is SQVTM and CDR2 is ANQGSEA. The CDR3 spans 15 residues. The CDR3 sequence: CSVEDSLHSYNEQFF. In DNA, the CDR3 is TGCAGCGTTGAAGATTCACTCCACTCCTACAATGAGCAGTTCTTC.

This clone has more than one count but fewer than ten. Other DNA sequences in this sample translate to the same CDR3. This chain joins TRBV5-1 and TRBJ1-1; 8 bases match TRBD1. The germline V gene has CDR1 SGHRS and CDR2 YFSETQ. The V segment lost 4 bases and the J segment 4 bases; nucleotides outside the gene matches: 6. This CDR3 has 14 residues. The chain's CDR3 is CASSLGQGATEAFF. CDR3 DNA: TGCGCCAGCAGCCTTGGACAGGGAGCCACTGAAGCTTTCTTT.

This clone was observed a single time. The chain employs TRBV2 and TRBJ2-5; 8 nucleotides agree with TRBD2. This CDR3 comprises 14 residues. V gave up 8 bases and J gave up 2 bases; unmatched junction bases: 7. From germline, CDR1 is SNHLY and CDR2 FYNNEI. The CDR3 DNA is TGTGCCAGCCGTATCGGGGGGGCACAAGAGACCCAGTACTTC. Translation: CASRIGGAQETQYF. Full variable domain (remainder filled in from reference TRBV2 and TRBJ2-5): EPEVTQTPSHQVTQMGQEVILRCVPISNHLYFYWYRQILGQKVEFLVSFYNNEISEKSEIFDDQFSVERPDGSNFTLKIRSTKLEDSAMYFCASRIGGAQETQYFGPGTRLLVL.

This clone was counted a single time. The gene calls are TRBV10-3 and TRBJ1-5; 9 nucleotides agree with TRBD1. Unmatched junction bases numbered 0, after V lost 4 bases and J lost 5 bases. Germline values: CDR1 ENHRY, CDR2 SYGVKD. The CDR3 covers 13 residues. The CDR3 protein is CAISGTGDQPQHF. The CDR3 DNA sequence: TGTGCCATCAGTGGGACAGGGGATCAGCCCCAGCATTTT.

The CDR3 DNA follows: TGTGCCAGCAGCCATCGGCACCAGGGAACGAACACTGAAGCTTTCTTT. Translating gives CASSHRHQGTNTEAFF. This sequence joins TRBV5-4 and TRBJ1-1, with D tentatively TRBD1 (5 bases). The V gene lost 4 bases and the J gene lost 1 base, with 17 bases spanning the gap. The germline CDR1 and CDR2 sequences are SGHNT and YYREEE (reference sequence). CDR3 length: 16 amino acids. Supplemented by reference TRBV5-4 and TRBJ1-1, the full variable domain reads ETGVTQSPTHLIKTRGQQVTLRCSSQSGHNTVSWYQQALGQGPQFIFQYYREEENGRGNFPPRFSGLQFPNYSSELNVNALELDDSALYLCASSHRHQGTNTEAFFGQGTRLTVV.

This chain links TRBV6-5 with TRBJ2-3; TRBD2 agrees at 8 bases. There are 14 residues in the CDR3. J gave up 5 bases and V 6 bases, and 7 bases lay outside the gene matches. Per germline, CDR1 MNHEY and CDR2 SVGAGI. The CDR3 DNA reads TGTGCCAGCAGCCTTAGCGGGGAAGTAGATACGCAGTATTTT. It translates to CASSLSGEVDTQYF.